This T cell receptor beta chain was identified in a study of blood T cell repertoires in COVID-19. Study-wide context: Both acute and convalescent COVID-19 samples were obtained from the United States, Italy and Spain. Nucleic acid was either cDNA or gDNA, and it came from T cells, B-cell-depleted T cells, or PBMCs.

This clone was counted between two and nine times. In the source study's methods: Scientists estimated how many nucleated cells there were by amplifying reference gene primers. Method: immunoSEQ multiplex PCR; TCRdb's copy keeps in-frame clones and lacks some. D and trimming come from the DNA, and the V and J calls and clone size come from that table. The table includes tens of thousands of clones, 85% to 90% detected once. This CDR3 is built from 13 residues. Trimming stripped 7 bases from V and 0 bases from J, with 7 bases between. Germline loops: CDR1 LNHDA, CDR2 SQIVND (reference sequence). V and J are TRBV19 and TRBJ1-3; D uncertain. The TCR originated in a man aged 70 or older with active or convalescent COVID-19. Source material: peripheral blood. Here the CDR3 reads CASTLLSGNTIYF. The CDR3 DNA is TGTGCCAGTACTCTACTCTCTGGAAACACCATATATTTT.